Each of the 23 T cell receptor beta chains below was sequenced from the same sample in a study of OX40 agonist ivuxolimab in advanced cancers. Using immunoSEQ multiplex PCR, the repertoire was profiled, and TCRdb retains in-frame clones only, with some absent. The sample holds over 55,000 clones, over 80% seen once. The source was CD4+ or CD8+ T cells sorted from blood, collected in a trial of the OX40 agonist ivuxolimab. The receptors come from an adult with an advanced solid tumor such as melanoma, head and neck, liver or kidney cancer.

The V gene is TRBV5-1, the J gene TRBJ2-5, with D hard to call. CDR1 is SGHRS and CDR2 is YFSETQ in the germline V gene. Trimming cost V 1 base and J 0 bases, with 16 bases left between them. The CDR3 runs 17 residues. The CDR3 loop reads CASSLSLVGQYQETQYF. The CDR3, as DNA: TGCGCCAGCAGCTTGTCATTAGTAGGGCAGTACCAAGAGACCCAGTACTTC. Full variable domain (rest looked up from reference TRBV5-1 and TRBJ2-5): KAGVTQTPRYLIKTRGQQVTLSCSPISGHRSVSWYQQTPGQGLQFLFEYFSETQRNKGNFPGRFSGRQFSNSRSEMNVSTLELGDSALYLCASSLSLVGQYQETQYFGPGTRLLVL.

The chain joins TRBV19 to TRBJ1-5; 9 positions agree with TRBD1. Per the germline V gene, CDR1 is LNHDA and CDR2 is SQIVND (reference sequence). The ends lost 8 bases at V and 3 bases at J; junction bases unmatched: 8. This CDR3 comprises 15 residues. Here the CDR3 DNA reads TGTGCCAGTGCACGGGACAGGGCTTCCAATCAGCCCCAGCATTTT. This sequence encodes CASARDRASNQPQHF.

The chain employs TRBV5-5 and TRBJ2-2; a possible D gene is TRBD1 (5 bases). Trimming pared 5 bases from V and 0 bases from J, leaving 11 bases between. The CDR3 runs 15 residues. Looked up from germline, CDR1 is SGHKS and CDR2 is YYEKEE (reference sequence). In DNA, the CDR3 is TGTGCCAGCAGTCAACAGGCCGCGAACACCGGGGAGCTGTTTTTT. Translated: CASSQQAANTGELFF.

The rearrangement uses TRBV5-1 and TRBJ2-1; TRBD2 is a possible D gene (5 bases). Trimming pared 2 bases from V and 0 bases from J, leaving 9 bases between. This CDR3 is built from 15 residues. CDR1 is SGHRS, CDR2 YFSETQ, per germline. The CDR3 sequence: CASSLAVSSYNEQFF. CDR3 sequence (DNA): TGCGCCAGCAGCTTAGCGGTGAGCTCCTACAATGAGCAGTTCTTC. Complete variable domain (other parts from reference TRBV5-1 and TRBJ2-1): KAGVTQTPRYLIKTRGQQVTLSCSPISGHRSVSWYQQTPGQGLQFLFEYFSETQRNKGNFPGRFSGRQFSNSRSEMNVSTLELGDSALYLCASSLAVSSYNEQFFGPGTRLTVL.

This clone was seen a single time. The chain combines TRBV15 with TRBJ1-2, with 7 bases aligning to TRBD1. Looked up from germline, CDR1 is LNHNV and CDR2 is YYDKDF (reference sequence). V shed 0 bases, J shed 6 bases, and the junction held 10 bases outside the gene matches. This CDR3 region has 16 residues. The CDR3 coding sequence is TGTGCCACCAGCAGAGACTCCGGACAGGCCCTTCATGGCTACACCTTC. Translation: CATSRDSGQALHGYTF.

This clone was observed a few times. This chain uses TRBV2 with TRBJ1-2; D is perhaps TRBD1 (5 bases). Trimming left V 5 bases short and J 7 bases short, with 17 bases between. The CDR3 loop spans 14 amino acids. Per germline, CDR1 SNHLY and CDR2 FYNNEI. CDR3 nucleotide sequence: TGTGCCAGCAGTCAAGATGACAGCTTCGGTGGCTACACCTTC. Protein sequence: CASSQDDSFGGYTF.

The genes are TRBV19 and TRBJ2-1; 13 bases map to TRBD2. This CDR3 is 16 amino acids long. V lost 6 bases to trimming and J lost 7 bases; unmatched junction nucleotides: 9. Germline CDR1 and CDR2: LNHDA and SQIVND (reference sequence). DNA of the CDR3: TGTGCCAGTAGAGCCGGACTAGCGGGAGTTGGTAATGAGCAGTTCTTC. Its translation is CASRAGLAGVGNEQFF. Together with reference TRBV19 and TRBJ2-1, the CDR3 gives the full variable domain: DGGITQSPKYLFRKEGQNVTLSCEQNLNHDAMYWYRQDPGQGLRLIYYSQIVNDFQKGDIAEGYSVSREKKESFPLTVTSAQKNPTAFYLCASRAGLAGVGNEQFFGPGTRLTVL.

The chain uses TRBV6-5 and TRBJ1-2, with a possible D match to TRBD1 (5 bases). The V end was cut by 6 bases, the J end by 4 bases, with 18 bases between. The germline CDR1 and CDR2 sequences are MNHEY and SVGAGI. The CDR3 runs to 15 residues. Here the CDR3 reads CASSYGVWQGYGYTF. DNA of the CDR3: TGTGCCAGCAGCTATGGAGTGTGGCAGGGCTATGGCTACACCTTC.

The rearrangement joins TRBV7-9 to TRBJ1-2, with 7 nucleotides matching TRBD1. The J segment lost 14 bases and the V segment lost 1 base, leaving 13 bases of the junction unmatched. Germline V gene data show CDR1 as SEHNR and CDR2 as FQNEAQ (reference sequence). The CDR3 has 14 amino acids. CDR3: CASSLGYRGEGLTF. DNA for the CDR3: TGTGCCAGCAGCTTAGGGTACAGGGGAGAAGGATTGACCTTC.

Only one count was recorded for this clone. This chain uses TRBV28 with TRBJ1-1; D is ambiguous. Trimming shortened V by 6 bases and J by 4 bases, and 15 bases separated the two germline ends. The CDR3 is 14 residues long. Germline values: CDR1 MDHEN, CDR2 SYDVKM. CDR3: CASSQLPDGTEAFF. CDR3 bases: TGTGCCAGCAGCCAACTCCCAGATGGCACTGAAGCTTTCTTT. Full variable domain (rest looked up from reference TRBV28 and TRBJ1-1): DVKVTQSSRYLVKRTGEKVFLECVQDMDHENMFWYRQDPGLGLRLIYFSYDVKMKEKGDIPEGYSVSREKKERFSLILESASTNQTSMYLCASSQLPDGTEAFFGQGTRLTVV.

V and J are TRBV7-2 and TRBJ2-7; 8 positions match TRBD2. CDR1 SGHTA and CDR2 FQGNSA come from the germline V gene. The CDR3 runs to 14 residues. Trimming took 6 bases from V and 2 from J; bases not matched to a gene: 6. The CDR3 region is CASSSSGPPYEQYF. CDR3 in DNA: TGTGCCAGCAGTTCTAGCGGGCCTCCCTACGAGCAGTACTTC.

This clone was detected a few times. CDR3 region: CASRVFRGQGRSEALWTGNTIYF. CDR3 DNA: TGTGCCAGCAGGGTATTTAGGGGACAGGGCAGATCGGAGGCTCTTTGGACTGGAAACACCATATATTTT. V is TRBV27 and J is TRBJ1-3; 9 bases align to TRBD1. Germline CDR1 MNHEY, CDR2 SMNVEV (reference sequence). The CDR3 is 23 residues long. V dropped 6 bases and J dropped 2; count of bases not matched to a gene: 29.

This chain uses TRBV7-8 with TRBJ2-2; possible D gene TRBD1, 6 bases. Trimming removed 6 bases from V and 1 base from J, with 12 bases in between. The CDR3 runs 15 residues. The germline CDR1 and CDR2 sequences are SGHVS and FQNEAQ. The CDR3 loop reads CASSSRTVNTGELFF. CDR3 DNA: TGTGCCAGCAGTTCTAGGACAGTGAACACCGGGGAGCTGTTTTTT.

This rearrangement joins TRBV27 to TRBJ2-2, with 8 bases aligning to TRBD2. CDR3 length equals 17 residues. Germline loops: CDR1 MNHEY, CDR2 SMNVEV (reference sequence). V trimming: 7 bases; J trimming: 1 base; junction bases outside the gene matches: 11. CDR3 in amino acids: CASKKAGVSGNTGELFF. For the CDR3, the DNA is TGTGCCAGCAAGAAAGCGGGGGTTAGCGGGAACACCGGGGAGCTGTTTTTT.

About this clone itself: The sample has other DNA sequences that encode this CDR3 too. The rearrangement uses TRBV29-1 and TRBJ2-5; D not resolved. The CDR3 extends over 14 amino acids. Germline CDR1 SQVTM, CDR2 ANQGSEA. Trimming stripped 0 bases from V and 0 bases from J, with 8 bases between. CDR3: CSVEDRQYQETQYF. The DNA of the CDR3 is TGCAGCGTTGAAGATCGTCAGTACCAAGAGACCCAGTACTTC.

This clone was observed a handful of times. The chain has TRBV6-1 and TRBJ2-1; D possibly corresponds to TRBD1 (6 bases). The CDR3 runs to 16 residues. From germline, CDR1 is MNHNS and CDR2 SASEGT. V lost 3 bases and J 3 bases, leaving 15 bases between the germline ends. CDR3 sequence: CASSDGADSFYNEQFF. For the CDR3, the DNA is TGTGCCAGCAGTGATGGAGCGGACAGTTTCTACAATGAGCAGTTCTTC.

V and J are TRBV6-1 and TRBJ2-7; 10 nucleotides align to TRBD2. After removal of 9 bases from V and 5 bases from J, the junction contained 7 bases not matched to a gene. The V gene's germline CDR1 is MNHNS and CDR2 SASEGT. The CDR3 spans 13 residues. The CDR3 DNA sequence: TGTGCCAGTACCGGGACTAGCGTCAACGAGCAGTACTTC. The encoded protein is CASTGTSVNEQYF.

The chain employs TRBV10-3 and TRBJ1-1, with TRBD1 matching over 8 bases. CDR1 is ENHRY and CDR2 is SYGVKD in the germline V gene. The CDR3 is 15 amino acids. Trimming removed 10 bases from V and 1 base from J; junction bases left unmatched: 11. CDR3 coding DNA: TGTGCCACCTCAGGGGGCTCATCGGGGAACACTGAAGCTTTCTTT. Protein sequence: CATSGGSSGNTEAFF.

The chain uses TRBV7-9 and TRBJ2-7; D assignment may be TRBD1 or TRBD2 (5 bases each). Germline-derived CDR1 and CDR2 are SEHNR and FQNEAQ (reference sequence). This CDR3 region has 14 residues. The V end was cut by 5 bases, the J end by 2 bases, with 13 bases between. The CDR3 nucleotides are TGTGCCAGCAGCCGGGACGGAGGAACCTACGAGCAGTACTTC. As protein: CASSRDGGTYEQYF.

The CDR3 sequence is CASGRQIGGAAGANVLTF. The CDR3 nucleotides read TGTGCCAGCGGACGACAAATAGGGGGAGCAGCTGGGGCCAACGTCCTGACTTTC. V and J are TRBV7-9 and TRBJ2-6; the D gene is possibly TRBD1 (6 bases). V was shortened by 8 bases and J by 2 bases, with 22 bases between the two germline ends. The V gene's germline CDR1 is SEHNR and CDR2 FQNEAQ (reference sequence). CDR3 length: 18 amino acids.

The chain couples TRBV29-1 to TRBJ1-2; maybe TRBD1 (6 bases). The germline V gene encodes CDR1 SQVTM and CDR2 ANQGSEA. V was trimmed by 4 bases and J by 4 bases, leaving 13 bases between them. The CDR3 sequence is 13 residues long. CDR3 residues: CSVVQGGGYGYTF. The CDR3 bases are TGCAGCGTTGTTCAGGGAGGGGGCTATGGCTACACCTTC.

CDR3 nucleotide sequence: TGTGCCAGCAGCGTAGATCTCCAAGAGACCCAGTACTTC. Translated, it gives CASSVDLQETQYF. The chain combines TRBV9 with TRBJ2-5; no reliable D call. Germline CDR1 is SGDLS and CDR2 is YYNGEE. This CDR3 contains 13 residues. V lost 0 bases and J 1 base, leaving 4 bases between the germline ends. Drawing the rest from reference TRBV9 and TRBJ2-5, the complete variable domain is DSGVTQTPKHLITATGQRVTLRCSPRSGDLSVYWYQQSLDQGLQFLIQYYNGEERAKGNILERFSAQQFPDLHSELNLSSLELGDSALYFCASSVDLQETQYFGPGTRLLVL.

The rearrangement links TRBV5-4 to TRBJ2-5; 15 positions agree with TRBD2. V lost 4 bases to trimming and J lost 4 bases; unmatched junction nucleotides: 5. The germline CDR1 and CDR2 sequences are SGHNT and YYREEE (reference sequence). The CDR3 runs 16 residues. As DNA, the CDR3 is TGTGCCAGCAGCAACGGACTAGCGGGGGGGCCAGAGACCCAGTACTTC. It is translated as CASSNGLAGGPETQYF.